This T cell receptor (beta chain) was captured in a study of shared clonotypes between healthy human individuals. To note about this clone: What it recognizes is unknown.

Findings of the study overall: Sequencing depth was expected to affect clonotype sharing among donors.

The data were produced by immunoSEQ multiplex PCR, yet TCRdb's version contains in-frame clones alone and is incomplete. The table includes roughly 1 million clones, around 78% detected once. This receptor was obtained from a man between 18 and 29 years old in good health. Some clones in this sample may be carry-over from other donors' samples. The sequenced material came from memory CD4+ T cells from PBMCs. The subset: CD45RA-negative fraction.

The CDR3 region has the DNA TGTGCCAGCAGTCCCTGGGACAGAAAAGACCAAGAGACCCAGTACTTC. It specifies CASSPWDRKDQETQYF. This sequence joins TRBV28 and TRBJ2-5, with TRBD1 identical over 7 bases. Germline trimming cut 5 bases from V and 0 bases from J; bases unmatched to any gene: 9. The CDR3 extends over 16 amino acids. Germline V lookup: CDR1 MDHEN, CDR2 SYDVKM. The variable domain in full, completed from reference TRBV28 and TRBJ2-5, reads DVKVTQSSRYLVKRTGEKVFLECVQDMDHENMFWYRQDPGLGLRLIYFSYDVKMKEKGDIPEGYSVSREKKERFSLILESASTNQTSMYLCASSPWDRKDQETQYFGPGTRLLVL.